Below, 22 T cell receptor beta chains from the same sample are listed, as sequenced in a study of cytomegalovirus exposure and HLA in healthy donors. Researchers ran the PCR with 60 Vbeta and 13 Jbeta primers. The method was immunoSEQ multiplex PCR; TCRdb's version includes in-frame clones alone and lacks a portion of them. The sample has about 68,000 clones, around four fifths seen once; the top ten hold around 6.3%. Sequences were obtained from PBMCs. The receptors were sampled from a human donor in good health.

V usage is TRBV18 and J usage is TRBJ1-1, with a tentative D call TRBD1 (5 bases). V was trimmed by 2 bases and J by 1 base, leaving 17 bases between them. CDR3 length equals 17 residues. The V gene's germline CDR1 is KGHSH and CDR2 LQKENI. The CDR3 spells CASSPISQWGGNTEAFF. As DNA, the CDR3 is TGTGCCAGCTCACCAATTTCTCAGTGGGGGGGGAACACTGAAGCTTTCTTT.

This rearrangement joins TRBV19 to TRBJ2-7, with 10 bases identical to TRBD1. The CDR3 is made up of 15 amino acids. Trimming at V came to 8 bases and at J to 0 bases, leaving 7 bases not matched to a gene. Germline loops: CDR1 LNHDA, CDR2 SQIVND (reference sequence). In DNA form, the CDR3 reads TGTGCCAGTGGGACAGGGGAAGGGAGCTCCTACGAGCAGTACTTC. It specifies CASGTGEGSSYEQYF.

The chain couples TRBV12-5 to TRBJ2-3; D might be TRBD2 (7 bases). Between the trimmed V and J ends, which lost 8 bases and 2 bases, there was a span of 17 bases. The CDR3 sequence is 15 residues long. Germline lookup yields CDR1 LGHNT and CDR2 FRNRAP. The CDR3 bases are TGTGCTAGTATCGAGGGGGGGCCCCCCACAGATACGCAGTATTTT. Residues: CASIEGGPPTDTQYF. Variable domain in full (rest from reference TRBV12-5 and TRBJ2-3): DARVTQTPRHKVTEMGQEVTMRCQPILGHNTVFWYRQTMMQGLELLAYFRNRAPLDDSGMPKDRFSAEMPDATLATLKIQPSEPRDSAVYFCASIEGGPPTDTQYFGPGTRLTVL.

This sequence joins TRBV12-5 and TRBJ2-3, with 7 bases matching TRBD1. Germline V gene lookup returns CDR1 LGHNT and CDR2 FRNRAP. V shed 6 bases, J shed 2 bases, and the junction held 2 bases outside the gene matches. This CDR3 has 13 amino acids. For the CDR3, the DNA is TGTGCTAGTGGGACAGGGACCACAGATACGCAGTATTTT. It is translated as CASGTGTTDTQYF.

There are a few counts of this clone. The V and J genes are TRBV5-1 and TRBJ1-1, with D maybe TRBD1 (5 bases). Deletions cut 0 bases from V and 3 bases from J, with 12 bases between. The CDR3 spans 15 residues. Germline assignment: CDR1 SGHRS and CDR2 YFSETQ. Here the CDR3 DNA reads TGCGCCAGCAGCTTGGACGGGACTGGGGACACTGAAGCTTTCTTT. This codes for CASSLDGTGDTEAFF. Drawing the rest from reference TRBV5-1 and TRBJ1-1, the complete variable domain is KAGVTQTPRYLIKTRGQQVTLSCSPISGHRSVSWYQQTPGQGLQFLFEYFSETQRNKGNFPGRFSGRQFSNSRSEMNVSTLELGDSALYLCASSLDGTGDTEAFFGQGTRLTVV.

This clone was picked up one time. The chain uses TRBV5-4 and TRBJ2-5; TRBD2 is a possible D gene (6 bases). Between the trimmed V and J ends, which lost 0 bases and 5 bases, there was a span of 14 bases. This CDR3 comprises 15 residues. From germline, CDR1 is SGHNT and CDR2 YYREEE (reference sequence). The DNA for the CDR3 is TGTGCCAGCAGCTTGGCCGGGGGAACGGGGGAGACCCAGTACTTC. Its translation is CASSLAGGTGETQYF.

This rearrangement joins TRBV4-1 to TRBJ1-1; no firm D call. The CDR3 runs 16 residues. Germline V gene sequence: CDR1 MGHRA, CDR2 YSYEKL. The ends were cut back, 3 bases at V and 4 bases at J, with 18 bases in the middle. CDR3 region: CASSHLTRLGVTEAFF. The CDR3 DNA reads as TGCGCCAGCAGCCACTTAACGAGGTTGGGAGTCACTGAAGCTTTCTTT.

CDR3 in amino acids: CSVEGDRMTFTEAFF. CDR3 DNA sequence: TGCAGCGTTGAAGGGGACAGGATGACGTTCACTGAAGCTTTCTTT. V is TRBV29-1 and J is TRBJ1-1; 8 bases are a match to TRBD1. Germline CDR1 SQVTM, CDR2 ANQGSEA. The CDR3 contains 15 residues. Trimming took 1 base from V and 4 from J; bases not matched to a gene: 8.

This clone was recorded once. The rearrangement uses TRBV28 and TRBJ2-7; D is possibly TRBD2 (5 bases). V was pared by 6 bases and J by 2 bases, with 17 bases between. Germline-derived CDR1 and CDR2 are MDHEN and SYDVKM. The CDR3 is 15 amino acids. CDR3 sequence reads: CASSWESLRAYEQYF. CDR3 sequence (DNA): TGTGCCAGCAGCTGGGAGTCTCTAAGGGCCTACGAGCAGTACTTC.

The chain joins TRBV5-4 to TRBJ2-6; D possibly corresponds to TRBD1 (5 bases). Trimming took off 6 bases at V and 4 bases at J, with 14 bases between the two ends. The CDR3 has 15 amino acids. Per the germline V gene, CDR1 is SGHNT and CDR2 is YYREEE (reference sequence). The CDR3 sequence is CASNPAGRGANVLTF. Here the CDR3 DNA reads TGTGCCAGCAACCCAGCAGGGCGAGGGGCCAACGTCCTGACTTTC. The complete variable domain, with remaining parts taken from reference TRBV5-4 and TRBJ2-6, reads ETGVTQSPTHLIKTRGQQVTLRCSSQSGHNTVSWYQQALGQGPQFIFQYYREEENGRGNFPPRFSGLQFPNYSSELNVNALELDDSALYLCASNPAGRGANVLTFGAGSRLTVL.

To note about this clone: The junction shows a germline mismatch at one end, possibly a read error. V usage is TRBV29-1 and J usage is TRBJ1-2; D is perhaps TRBD1 (6 bases). The CDR3 has 9 residues. Germline V gives CDR1 SQVTM, CDR2 ANQGSEA. This chain's CDR3 is CSVERQAHF. The CDR3, as DNA: TGCAGCGTGGAGAGACAGGCCCACTTC. Drawing the rest from reference TRBV29-1 and TRBJ1-2, the complete variable domain is SAVISQKPSRDICQRGTSLTIQCQVDSQVTMMFWYRQQPGQSLTLIATANQGSEATYESGFVIDKFPISRPNLTFSTLTVSNMSPEDSSIYLCSVERQAHFGSGTRLTVV.

In its sample, this clone was seen a few times. The chain is built from TRBV9 and TRBJ1-6; the match to TRBD1 covers 11 bases. CDR3 size: 15 residues. Germline CDR1 is SGDLS and CDR2 is YYNGEE. With V trimmed by 1 base and J by 8 bases, 2 bases remained unmatched. The CDR3 sequence is CASSVTGQGDSPLHF. Written as DNA, the CDR3 is TGTGCCAGCAGCGTAACGGGACAGGGGGATTCACCCCTCCACTTT.

This rearrangement joins TRBV7-3 to TRBJ2-2, with 8 bases matching TRBD2. The CDR3 has 15 amino acids. V shed 6 bases and J 0 bases; nucleotides not matched to a gene: 3. Germline CDR1 and CDR2: SGHTA and FQGTGA. The CDR3 spells CASSPSGSNTGELFF. CDR3 DNA: TGTGCCAGCAGTCCTAGCGGGTCGAACACCGGGGAGCTGTTTTTT.

In the case of this clone: A junction boundary mismatches the germline segment, possibly from a read error. The genes are TRBV7-9 and TRBJ2-7, with D possibly matching TRBD1 (6 bases). This CDR3 is built from 16 residues. The germline V gene has CDR1 SEHNR and CDR2 FQNEAQ (reference sequence). In DNA, the CDR3 is TGTTCCAGCACCAAAGACTCCCAGGGGAGCTCCTACGAGCAGTACTTC. This sequence encodes CSSTKDSQGSSYEQYF.

This rearrangement joins TRBV7-9 to TRBJ2-4; TRBD1 matches 10 bases. The CDR3 spans 18 residues. V was clipped by 5 bases and J by 0 bases; unmatched bases: 10. Germline CDR1 reads SEHNR; CDR2 reads FQNEAQ (reference sequence). CDR3 sequence: CASSTRDRGSLAKNIQYF. For the CDR3, the DNA is TGTGCCAGCAGCACCCGGGACAGGGGATCTTTAGCCAAAAACATTCAGTACTTC. The full variable domain, in which reference TRBV7-9 and TRBJ2-4 provide the parts outside the CDR3, is DTGVSQNPRHKITKRGQNVTFRCDPISEHNRLYWYRQTLGQGPEFLTYFQNEAQLEKSRLLSDRFSAERPKGSFSTLEIQRTEQGDSAMYLCASSTRDRGSLAKNIQYFGAGTRLSVL.

This chain connects TRBV29-1 to TRBJ2-3, with D possibly being TRBD2 (6 bases). V was shortened by 5 bases and J by 1 base, with 13 bases between the two germline ends. The CDR3 is 14 residues long. The germline gives CDR1 SQVTM, CDR2 ANQGSEA. The CDR3 here is CSVPASEGTDTQYF. CDR3 nucleotides: TGCAGCGTTCCCGCTAGCGAAGGCACAGATACGCAGTATTTT.

CDR3 DNA: TGTGCCAGCAGCCACTCAGGGGTACTAGTCAATCAGCCCCAGCATTTT. Translating it yields CASSHSGVLVNQPQHF. The V gene is TRBV7-9, the J gene TRBJ1-5; tentative D call: TRBD1 (6 bases). CDR1 and CDR2 from the germline V gene are SEHNR and FQNEAQ (reference sequence). V was trimmed by 5 bases and J by 3 bases, leaving 17 bases between them. This CDR3 spans 16 amino acids.

The V gene is TRBV6-5, the J gene TRBJ1-6; D is perhaps TRBD1 (6 bases). Germline-derived CDR1 and CDR2 are MNHEY and SVGAGI. This CDR3 contains 14 residues. V lost 8 bases to trimming and J lost 8 bases, with 16 bases between them. The chain's CDR3 is CASGWDTSHSPLHF. CDR3 sequence (DNA): TGTGCCAGCGGATGGGACACTAGTCATTCACCCCTCCACTTT.

The chain is built from TRBV2 and TRBJ2-7; maybe TRBD1 (6 bases). The CDR3 is made up of 13 amino acids. Trimming left V 5 bases short and J 6 bases short, with 14 bases between. Germline CDR1 reads SNHLY; CDR2 reads FYNNEI. The CDR3 region is CASSLSTGSEQYF. DNA for the CDR3: TGTGCCAGCAGTTTAAGCACAGGGAGCGAGCAGTACTTC.

V gene TRBV7-2 combines with J gene TRBJ2-1, with 8 bases that match TRBD2. V trimming: 5 bases; J trimming: 1 base; junction bases outside the gene matches: 4. The germline V gene encodes CDR1 SGHTA and CDR2 FQGNSA. The CDR3 has 15 amino acids. CDR3 DNA: TGTGCCAGCAGCCAAACTAGCGGATCCTACAATGAGCAGTTCTTC. It encodes CASSQTSGSYNEQFF.

The chain uses TRBV10-3 and TRBJ2-7; 8 bases are shared with TRBD1. Losses at the gene ends were 9 bases for V and 3 bases for J; bases not matched to a gene: 10. The CDR3 extends over 14 amino acids. Germline CDR1 is ENHRY and CDR2 is SYGVKD. CDR3 residues: CAIQKSGGRYEQYF. CDR3 DNA: TGTGCCATTCAAAAGTCAGGGGGCCGCTACGAGCAGTACTTC.

The chain couples TRBV19 to TRBJ2-5; D perhaps matches TRBD2 (5 bases). Per germline, CDR1 LNHDA and CDR2 SQIVND (reference sequence). This CDR3 is 15 amino acids long. The ends were cut back, 5 bases at V and 2 bases at J, with 15 bases in the middle. In DNA form, the CDR3 reads TGTGCCAGTAGTGCTAAACTAGTAGGGCAAGAGACCCAGTACTTC. As protein: CASSAKLVGQETQYF. The entire variable domain, with the rest obtained from reference TRBV19 and TRBJ2-5, is as follows: DGGITQSPKYLFRKEGQNVTLSCEQNLNHDAMYWYRQDPGQGLRLIYYSQIVNDFQKGDIAEGYSVSREKKESFPLTVTSAQKNPTAFYLCASSAKLVGQETQYFGPGTRLLVL.